These 21 T cell receptor beta chains were all obtained from the same sample, sequenced in a study of regulatory T cells in long-lasting Graves disease. Time point indicated: newly diagnosed GD, antithyroid drugs for less than 3 months. The TCR library was made from RNA extracted from PBMCs. For TCR beta, libraries came from iRepertoire HTBI primers and Arm-PCR of CDR3 regions. TCRdb fed the multiplex PCR reads into MiXCR, producing one record per CDR3 protein. The table has 500,000 to 700,000 distinct CDR3 sequences, roughly 15% seen once. These data are also associated with another study on T cells in Graves' hyperthyroidism and ophthalmopathy.

The sequencing here drew on peripheral blood mononuclear cells (PBMCs), taken at new diagnosis, from a patient treated with antithyroid drugs. The receptors were sampled from a woman younger than 45 with Graves disease.

This clonotype was seen a handful of times. The J gene is TRBJ2-3, the V gene TRBV7-9; 9 bases map to TRBD2. The CDR3 length is 16 residues. The V and J ends lost 1 base and 6 bases, in that order; junction bases with no gene match: 8. Germline assignment: CDR1 SEHNR and CDR2 FQNEAQ (reference sequence). CDR3 coding DNA: TGTGCCAGCAGCTTAGTGGGGCTAGCGGGAAGTGATACGCAGTATTTT. Its protein product is CASSLVGLAGSDTQYF.

Regarding this clonotype: A much larger clone differs from this one at a single base, so this may be a read error. The V call is TRBV12-3 or TRBV12-4, the J call TRBJ1-1; no clear D. V lost 7 bases to trimming and J lost 6 bases, with 15 bases between them. The CDR3 is 13 amino acids. The CDR3 is CASKDNKSPEAFF. Written as DNA, the CDR3 is TGTGCCAGCAAAGATAATAAGAGTCCTGAAGCTTTCTTT.

This clonotype was counted ten times or more. The chain couples TRBV6-1 to TRBJ1-2, with D possibly matching TRBD1 (5 bases). The CDR3 extends over 16 amino acids. In germline, CDR1 is MNHNS, CDR2 SASEGT. V lost 7 bases, J lost 8 bases, and 26 bases lay in between. The CDR3, as DNA: TGTGCCAGCACCCAGGCTTACCGGGGCCCACCGGGAGGCTACACCTTC. As protein: CASTQAYRGPPGGYTF.

The CDR3 loop reads CASSPFVGENYEQYF. The CDR3 DNA is TGTGCCAGCTCACCATTTGTGGGGGAGAACTACGAGCAGTACTTC. The chain is built from TRBV18 and TRBJ2-7; TRBD1 or TRBD2 may be the D gene (5 bases each). Per the germline V gene, CDR1 is KGHSH and CDR2 is LQKENI. This CDR3 spans 15 amino acids. V dropped 2 bases and J dropped 3 bases, with 14 bases sitting between them.

This clonotype has more than one count but fewer than ten. The CDR3 DNA sequence: TGCAGTGCTAGAGATGTGAAAGGGGAGGAAGTTTACGAGCAGTACTTC. It specifies CSARDVKGEEVYEQYF. The V and J genes are TRBV20-1 and TRBJ2-7; perhaps TRBD2 as D (6 bases). Deletions cut 0 bases from V and 4 bases from J, with 19 bases between. CDR1 and CDR2 from the germline V gene are DFQATT and SNEGSKA (reference sequence). CDR3 size: 16 residues.

The sample holds a few counts of this clonotype. This chain links TRBV7-3 with TRBJ2-1; D is unclear. Germline values: CDR1 SGHTA, CDR2 FQGTGA. The CDR3 is 15 amino acids. V lost 4 bases and J 7 bases, leaving 17 bases between the germline ends. The CDR3 reads CASSYGAGEKNEQFF. CDR3 nucleotides: TGTGCCAGCAGCTATGGCGCTGGAGAAAAAAATGAGCAGTTCTTC.

This clonotype has only a few counts. The conserved closing phenylalanine or tryptophan is absent in this CDR3, likely reflecting a read error. The rearrangement links TRBV27 to TRBJ2-1, with D possibly being TRBD1 or TRBD2 (5 bases each). This CDR3 contains 15 residues. Trimming shortened V by 5 bases and J by 2 bases, and 13 bases separated the two germline ends. Germline CDR1 and CDR2: MNHEY and SMNVEV (reference sequence). The chain's CDR3 is CASSKGENPYNEQFS. The CDR3 coding sequence is TGTGCCAGCAGTAAAGGGGAGAATCCCTACAATGAGCAGTTCTCC.

This clonotype was seen a few times. A much larger clone lies one base from this, so it may be a read error. The genes are TRBV12-3 or TRBV12-4 and TRBJ1-5; no firm D call. The CDR3 extends over 14 amino acids. V was shortened by 3 bases and J by 6 bases, with 12 bases between the two germline ends. CDR3 sequence reads: CASSFTTGSQPQHF. The CDR3 region has the DNA TGTGCCAGCAGTTTTACGACGGGCAGTCAGCCCCAGCATTTT.

Comment on this clonotype: A much bigger clone sits one base away, suggesting this may be a read error. This chain connects TRBV6-1 to TRBJ2-3; 11 nucleotides line up with TRBD2. CDR3 length: 15 residues. Germline V gene sequence: CDR1 MNHNS, CDR2 SASEGT. CDR3 region: CASSDTSGSTGTQYF. Here the CDR3 DNA reads TGTGCCAGCAGTGACACTAGCGGGAGCACAGGTACGCAGTATTTT.

This clonotype was detected ten times or more. The chain joins TRBV2 to TRBJ2-1; D is unclear. The CDR3 is 11 residues long. CDR1 and CDR2 (germline): SNHLY, FYNNEI. Trimming pared 8 bases from V and 5 bases from J, leaving 7 bases between. CDR3 region: CASVRDNEQFF. As DNA, the CDR3 is TGTGCCAGCGTCCGGGACAATGAGCAGTTCTTC.

Only a few counts were recorded for this clonotype. The rearrangement uses TRBV7-8 and TRBJ2-1, with 7 bases fitting TRBD2. The length of the CDR3 is 17 residues. The junction had 12 bases not matched to a gene; V was cut back by 2 bases and J by 5 bases. Germline values: CDR1 SGHVS, CDR2 FQNEAQ. The CDR3 bases are TGTGCCAGCAGCTTATTTGTTTTCGGGGCGGGGGACAATGAGCAGTTCTTC. Translating gives CASSLFVFGAGDNEQFF.

On this clonotype: One end of the junction fails to match germline, which may point to a read error. J is TRBJ1-1 and V is TRBV29-1; D is ambiguous. From germline, CDR1 is SQVTM and CDR2 ANQGSEA. There are 12 residues in the CDR3. The CDR3 DNA reads TGCAGCGCCGTTCCTGGGAACACTGAAGCTATCTTT. The encoded protein is CSAVPGNTEAIF.

Comment on this clonotype: A much more abundant neighbour one base away suggests this may be a read error. The V call is TRBV7-9, the J call TRBJ1-4; D is possibly TRBD1 (5 bases). The CDR3 is 15 residues long. From germline, CDR1 is SEHNR and CDR2 FQNEAQ (reference sequence). The CDR3 spells CVSSLRSGAYEKLFF. The CDR3 DNA reads as TGTGTCAGCAGCTTACGGTCTGGGGCCTATGAAAAACTGTTTTTT.

This clonotype appeared a few times. The chain is built from TRBV6-2 or TRBV6-3 and TRBJ2-1, with D perhaps matching TRBD1 or TRBD2 (5 bases each). V dropped 0 bases and J dropped 3 bases, with 9 bases sitting between them. The CDR3 is 15 amino acids. Per germline, CDR1 MNHEY and CDR2 SVGEGT. The CDR3 coding sequence is TGTGCCAGCAGTTACTCGGGACCCAGCTACAATGAGCAGTTCTTC. Translated: CASSYSGPSYNEQFF.

This clonotype has more than one count but fewer than ten. This chain uses TRBV3-1 with TRBJ2-6; no firm D call. This CDR3 region has 16 residues. Germline CDR1 reads LGHDT; CDR2 reads YNNKEL (reference sequence). V was shortened by 1 base and J by 0 bases, with 7 bases between the two germline ends. DNA of the CDR3: TGTGCCAGCAGCCAAGGAGTCTACTCTGGGGCCAACGTCCTGACTTTC. Its translation: CASSQGVYSGANVLTF. The entire variable domain, with the rest obtained from reference TRBV3-1 and TRBJ2-6, is as follows: DTAVSQTPKYLVTQMGNDKSIKCEQNLGHDTMYWYKQDSKKFLKIMFSYNNKELIINETVPNRFSPKSPDKAHLNLHINSLELGDSAVYFCASSQGVYSGANVLTFGAGSRLTVL.

The chain couples TRBV3-1 to TRBJ2-5; a possible D gene is TRBD2 (5 bases). The V end was cut by 4 bases, the J end by 3 bases, with 15 bases between. CDR1 is LGHDT, CDR2 YNNKEL, per germline (reference sequence). CDR3 length equals 15 residues. Here the CDR3 reads CASSLGAGREETQYF. The CDR3 bases are TGTGCCAGCAGCCTCGGAGCTGGGAGAGAAGAGACCCAGTACTTC.

As to this clonotype: A read error may be the cause here, since a much bigger clone is one base away. The DNA is left out, because the CDR3 cannot be placed on it with certainty; the CDR3 is given as TCRdb lists it. The chain joins TRBV27 to TRBJ1-1; the table's D call, TRBD1, was not checked against the DNA. From germline, CDR1 is MNHEY and CDR2 SMNVEV (reference sequence). The CDR3 totals 15 residues, both ends included. The CDR3 is CASSLWGQGTTEASF.

The chain carries TRBV9 and TRBJ1-1; D uncertain. This CDR3 is built from 14 residues. Germline CDR1 SGDLS, CDR2 YYNGEE. Trimming took 0 bases from V and 3 from J, leaving 9 bases between them. The CDR3 here is CASSVVGRDTEAFF. The CDR3 nucleotides are TGTGCCAGCAGCGTAGTAGGCAGAGACACTGAAGCTTTCTTT.

This clonotype was recorded many times. CDR3 amino acids: CASSLAGGNSPLHF. The DNA of the CDR3 is TGCGCCAGCAGCTTGGCAGGCGGCAATTCACCCCTCCACTTT. This rearrangement joins TRBV5-1 to TRBJ1-6; D is uncertain. V lost 0 bases to trimming and J lost 7 bases, with 8 bases between them. Germline V lookup: CDR1 SGHRS, CDR2 YFSETQ. This CDR3 comprises 14 residues.

The CDR3 region is CASRWNTGELFF. CDR3 sequence (DNA): TGCGCCAGCAGATGGAACACCGGGGAGCTGTTTTTT. The chain carries TRBV4-1 and TRBJ2-2; D remains ambiguous. V was clipped by 6 bases and J by 1 base, with 3 bases between them. The V gene's germline CDR1 is MGHRA and CDR2 YSYEKL. The CDR3 has 12 amino acids.

CDR3 amino acids: CASSEAGAGTISPLHF. In DNA form, the CDR3 reads TGTGCCAGCAGTGAAGCGGGCGCGGGGACGATTTCACCCCTCCACTTT. The V call is TRBV6-1, the J call TRBJ1-6; possibly TRBD1 for D (5 bases). The CDR3 is made up of 16 amino acids. Germline V gives CDR1 MNHNS, CDR2 SASEGT. Deletions cut 0 bases from V and 9 bases from J, with 15 bases between.